The sequence of this TCR beta chain was determined in a study of cytomegalovirus exposure and HLA in healthy donors. About this clone: Antigen unknown.

Primers for the PCR totalled 60 Vbeta and 13 Jbeta. TCRdb keeps only in-frame clones here, not all; method: immunoSEQ multiplex PCR. In the table there are fewer than 200,000 clones, approximately 67% of which are singletons. Points from the study as a whole: Testing in vitro showed a few CMV-associated chains specific for CMV antigens. Later work associated 16,951 TCR beta sequences with HLA alleles at 0.05 false discovery rate. An apparent linkage of common viral pathogens to several of the most significant clusters emerged in a later analysis.

With 3 bases removed from V and 0 bases from J, the gap between germline ends came to 9 bases. This CDR3 is built from 14 residues. From germline, CDR1 is GTSNPN and CDR2 SVGIG (reference sequence). This chain connects TRBV30 to TRBJ1-3; no clear D gene. This sequence was found in a woman younger than 35 in good health and CMV-seropositive. The sequenced sample consisted of PBMCs. In nucleotides, the CDR3 is TGTGCCTGGAGCGGTCTTCCCTCTGGAAACACCATATATTTT. This translates into CAWSGLPSGNTIYF.